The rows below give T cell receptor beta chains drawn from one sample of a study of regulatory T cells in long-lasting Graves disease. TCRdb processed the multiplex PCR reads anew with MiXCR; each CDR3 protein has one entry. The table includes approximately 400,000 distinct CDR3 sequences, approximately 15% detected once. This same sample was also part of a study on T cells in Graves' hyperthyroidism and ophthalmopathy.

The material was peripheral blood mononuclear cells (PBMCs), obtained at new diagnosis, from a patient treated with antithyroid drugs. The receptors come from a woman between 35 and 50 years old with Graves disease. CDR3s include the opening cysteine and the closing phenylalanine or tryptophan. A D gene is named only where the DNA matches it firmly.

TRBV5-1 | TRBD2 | CASSPAIRSGTSGRALAGEQFF
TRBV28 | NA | CASSLILTVGRYEQYF
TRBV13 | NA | CASSLSEAGIYEQYF
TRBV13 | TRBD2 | CASSLGSGLAGGNEQFF
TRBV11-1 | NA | CASSQRQVLNTEAFF
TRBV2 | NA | CASSVEYRGLFF
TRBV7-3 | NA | CASSLSTSGDTQYF
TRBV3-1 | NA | CASSQDAEFTDTQYF
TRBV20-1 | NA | CSARDLRAEVSYEQYF
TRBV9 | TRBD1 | CASSVGTGSSYEQYF
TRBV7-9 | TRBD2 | CASSSFSGRADFYEQYF
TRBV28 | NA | CASRTLDLQEVYGYTF
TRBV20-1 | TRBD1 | CSWTGTQETQYF
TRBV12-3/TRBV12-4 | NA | CASSLRQVETQYF
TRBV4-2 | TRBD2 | CASSQGRTSGSSYEQYF
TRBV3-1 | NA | CASNLGGNSPLHF
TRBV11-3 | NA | CANSLGLSGQFF
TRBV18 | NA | CASSPPSRGAYEQYF
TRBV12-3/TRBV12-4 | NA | CASSFSLQPNQPQHF
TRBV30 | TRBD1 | CAWSVTPLGTGLGEKLFF
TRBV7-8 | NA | CASSSLTGPGQPQHF